This is a list of T cell receptor beta chains from one sample in a study of T cells in Graves' hyperthyroidism and ophthalmopathy. TCRdb analysed the multiplex PCR reads with MiXCR anew, one entry per CDR3 protein. In the table there are approximately 400,000 distinct CDR3 sequences, about 15% of which are singletons. Material for sequencing was blood. The receptors were gathered from a woman in her twenties or thirties with Graves' ophthalmopathy. The CDR3 runs from the conserved cysteine through the conserved F or W. The D gene is left open where the match is weak. Expanded clones get a size class; other rows say once, few or many, or leave the size out.

D gene	clone size	J gene	V gene	CDR3 protein	CDR3 DNA
.	.	TRBJ1-2	TRBV19	CASTHRGGVAGYTF	TGTGCCAGTACACACCGCGGGGGTGTAGCGGGCTACACCTTC
.	many	TRBJ2-7	TRBV6-2/TRBV6-3	CASSYGTNEQYF	TGTGCCAGCAGTTACGGGACAAACGAGCAGTACTTC
TRBD1	.	TRBJ1-2	TRBV30	CAWRDRRSYGYTF	TGTGCCTGGCGGGACAGGAGATCGTATGGGTACACCTTC
.	few	TRBJ2-7	TRBV7-2	CASSPNGNYEQYF	TGTGCCAGCAGCCCCAACGGGAACTACGAGCAGTACTTC
.	many	TRBJ2-7	TRBV20-1	CSAYLSYEQYF	TGCAGTGCTTACCTCTCCTACGAGCAGTACTTC
TRBD1	many	TRBJ1-2	TRBV7-2	CASSRGQGQGYTF	TGTGCCAGCAGTCGTGGACAGGGACAGGGCTACACCTTC
TRBD1	many	TRBJ1-1	TRBV20-1	CSAQRTGTDTEAFF	TGCAGTGCTCAAAGGACAGGGACCGACACTGAAGCTTTCTTT
.	many	TRBJ2-1	TRBV2	CASSGWDGSYNEQFF	TGTGCCAGCAGTGGATGGGACGGCTCCTACAATGAGCAGTTCTTC
.	few	TRBJ1-1	TRBV14	CASSHKKNTEAFF	TGTGCCAGCAGCCACAAAAAGAACACTGAAGCTTTCTTT
.	.	TRBJ1-1	TRBV2	CASKAEDEAFF	TGTGCCAGCAAAGCTGAGGACGAAGCTTTCTTT
.	many	TRBJ2-7	TRBV18	CASSLGRTSYEQYF	TGTGCCAGCTCACTAGGACGGACGTCCTACGAGCAGTACTTC
.	once	TRBJ1-1	TRBV7-2	CASSSGHLNTEAFF	TGTGCCAGCAGCTCCGGACACTTGAACACTGAAGCTTTCTTT
.	many	TRBJ2-4	TRBV20-1	CSAPHRWDIQYF	TGCAGTGCTCCACACAGGTGGGACATTCAGTACTTC
TRBD2	once	TRBJ2-3	TRBV6-5	CASSNPGTSGNTDTQYF	TGTGCCAGCAGTAACCCCGGGACTAGCGGGAACACAGATACGCAGTATTTT
.	.	TRBJ2-7	TRBV19	CASSILPGPYEQYF	TGTGCCAGTAGTATACTTCCTGGCCCCTACGAGCAGTACTTC
.	many	TRBJ1-6	TRBV3-1	CASSPRGGFYNSPLHF	TGTGCCAGCAGCCCCAGGGGAGGTTTCTATAATTCACCCCTCCACTTT
.	many	TRBJ1-1	TRBV7-3	CASSRTLKTEAFF	TGTGCCAGCAGCCGTACACTGAAGACTGAAGCTTTCTTT
TRBD1	many	TRBJ2-7	TRBV6-1	CASSRRDRAREQYF	TGTGCCAGCAGCCGAAGGGACAGGGCGCGCGAGCAGTACTTC
.	many	TRBJ2-7	TRBV11-3	CASSLVGSEQYF	TGTGCCAGCAGCTTAGTGGGGTCCGAGCAGTACTTC
TRBD1	many	TRBJ2-1	TRBV6-1	CASTLYLEGTGSNEQFF	TGTGCCAGCACACTTTACCTAGAAGGGACAGGGAGCAATGAGCAGTTCTTC
TRBD1	.	TRBJ2-1	TRBV30	CAWTNRDRGNEQFF	TGTGCCTGGACTAACCGGGACAGGGGCAATGAGCAGTTCTTC
TRBD1	many	TRBJ2-5	TRBV20-1	CSVIPGQQETQYF	TGCAGTGTTATCCCGGGACAGCAAGAGACCCAGTACTTC
.	many	TRBJ1-6	TRBV18	CASSSRGYNSPLHF	TGTGCCAGCTCATCGAGGGGTTATAATTCACCCCTCCACTTT
.	many	TRBJ1-2	TRBV24-1	CATSDFGAGYTF	TGTGCCACCAGTGATTTCGGCGCAGGCTACACCTTC
.	many	TRBJ1-1	TRBV2	CASRPGTEAFF	TGTGCCAGCAGACCAGGCACTGAAGCTTTCTTT
.	many	TRBJ2-1	TRBV7-9	CSSSTPPGGEQFF	TGTTCCAGCAGCACCCCTCCCGGGGGTGAGCAGTTCTTC
TRBD2	many	TRBJ2-1	TRBV30	CAWSPMGATSGIRYNEQFF	TGTGCCTGGAGTCCAATGGGGGCGACTAGCGGAATTAGATACAATGAGCAGTTCTTC
TRBD1	many	TRBJ1-5	TRBV6-6	CASSYGTGYQPQHF	TGTGCCAGCAGTTACGGGACAGGGTATCAGCCCCAGCATTTT
.	few	TRBJ2-7	TRBV29-1	CSVGWTTYEQYF	TGCAGCGTTGGTTGGACGACCTACGAGCAGTACTTC
TRBD1	many	TRBJ1-2	TRBV6-1	CASKQRGGADYGYTF	TGTGCCAGCAAGCAACGAGGGGGCGCGGACTATGGCTACACCTTC
.	many	TRBJ2-7	TRBV18	CASSQRSGFLEQYF	TGTGCCAGCTCACAGAGGTCAGGGTTTCTCGAGCAGTACTTC
TRBD2	.	TRBJ2-5	TRBV7-8	CASSLVLLAGGQETQYF	TGTGCCAGCAGCTTAGTCTTACTAGCGGGGGGACAAGAGACCCAGTACTTC
.	.	TRBJ2-7	TRBV4-1	CASSQGDRQSGQYF	TGCGCCAGCAGCCAAGGGGACCGGCAGTCAGGGCAGTACTTC
.	many	TRBJ2-3	TRBV20-1	CSAPSSEGGDTQYF	TGCAGTGCCCCGTCTTCCGAGGGGGGAGATACGCAGTATTTT
.	.	TRBJ1-6	TRBV10-3	CAITSGVNSPLHF	TGTGCCATCACCTCGGGGGTGAATTCACCCCTCCACTTT
TRBD2	many	TRBJ2-1	TRBV7-2	CASSLGAGRSYNEQFF	TGTGCCAGCAGCTTAGGAGCGGGGAGATCCTACAATGAGCAGTTCTTC
.	many	TRBJ1-6	TRBV3-1	CASSQERGRGSPLHF	TGTGCCAGCAGCCAAGAGAGGGGCCGCGGTTCACCCCTCCACTTT
TRBD1	.	TRBJ2-1	TRBV15	CAASGTAVSCNEQFF	TGTGCCGCCTCCGGGACAGCCGTCTCCTGCAATGAGCAGTTCTTC
.	once	TRBJ1-2	TRBV6-1	CASRRTRVEVYGYTF	TGTGCCAGCAGACGAACCCGGGTGGAGGTCTATGGCTACACCTTC
.	.	TRBJ1-5	TRBV15	CATSPRGVEPQHF	TGTGCCACCAGCCCCCGTGGGGTTGAGCCCCAGCATTTT
.	.	TRBJ1-1	TRBV28	CASSLRFKNTEAFF	TGTGCCAGCAGTTTAAGGTTCAAGAACACTGAAGCTTTCTTT